The rows below give T cell receptor beta chains drawn from one sample of a study of metastatic and nonmetastatic thyroid tumors. TCRdb reanalyzed the PCR reads with MiXCR. The data hold roughly 63,000 clones, with around 15% observed a single time. Sequences were obtained from blood. These receptors were collected from a male donor with papillary thyroid cancer or a benign thyroid nodule (not recorded which). Some clones in this sample may be carry-over from other donors' samples. Each CDR3 is given with its conserved first and last residue. The order of the fields is J gene, V gene, clone size, D gene, CDR3 DNA, CDR3 protein. D genes are given only for firm matches. Size is stated for part of the rows, as once, few or many counts, or as a class when the clone is expanded.

J gene: TRBJ2-1; V gene: TRBV7-2; clone size: many; D gene: TRBD2; CDR3 DNA: TGTGCCAGCAGCACAAGGGGGACTAGCGGGAATGAGCAGTTCTTC; CDR3 protein: CASSTRGTSGNEQFF
J gene: TRBJ2-7; V gene: TRBV11-2; clone size: many; D gene: NA; CDR3 DNA: TGTGCCAGCAGCTTAAATGCTCAGGCTGTGGGGGCCTACGAGCAGTACTTC; CDR3 protein: CASSLNAQAVGAYEQYF
J gene: TRBJ2-7; V gene: TRBV27; clone size: many; D gene: TRBD2; CDR3 DNA: TGTGCCAGCAGTTCCACCGGGACTAGCGGTATCCACGAGCAGTACTTC; CDR3 protein: CASSSTGTSGIHEQYF
J gene: TRBJ2-1; V gene: TRBV24-1; clone size: many; D gene: NA; CDR3 DNA: TGTGCCACCAGTGATTTAGACGTCGATGAGCAGTTCTTC; CDR3 protein: CATSDLDVDEQFF
J gene: TRBJ2-7; V gene: TRBV28; clone size: NA; D gene: NA; CDR3 DNA: TGTGCCAGCAGTTTGGGATCGAGGGGGGGAGAGCAGTACTTC; CDR3 protein: CASSLGSRGGEQYF
J gene: TRBJ2-3; V gene: TRBV3-1; clone size: NA; D gene: NA; CDR3 DNA: TGTCCCAGCAGCCATTCACAGTGCTACACAGATACGCAGTATTTT; CDR3 protein: CPSSHSQCYTDTQYF
J gene: TRBJ2-1; V gene: TRBV6-5; clone size: medium-sized; D gene: NA; CDR3 DNA: TGTGCCAGCAGTTCCTCGGGTGGTAGGCAGTTCTTC; CDR3 protein: CASSSSGGRQFF
J gene: TRBJ2-2; V gene: TRBV3-1; clone size: once; D gene: TRBD2; CDR3 DNA: TGTGCCAGCAGCCAGGGTACTAGCGGTGCCGGGGAACTGTTTTTT; CDR3 protein: CASSQGTSGAGELFF
J gene: TRBJ2-3; V gene: TRBV6-2/TRBV6-3; clone size: few; D gene: TRBD2; CDR3 DNA: TGTGCCAGCAGTTCCAAGACTAGCGCTAGCACAGATACGCAGTATTTT; CDR3 protein: CASSSKTSASTDTQYF
J gene: TRBJ1-2; V gene: TRBV7-8; clone size: many; D gene: NA; CDR3 DNA: TGTGCCAGCAGTCGACTTCCGGCAGCCAGAGCTAACTATGGCTACACCTTC; CDR3 protein: CASSRLPAARANYGYTF
J gene: TRBJ1-2; V gene: TRBV5-1; clone size: many; D gene: TRBD1; CDR3 DNA: TGCGCCAGCAGCGACAGGGGGTTTGGCTACACCTTC; CDR3 protein: CASSDRGFGYTF
J gene: TRBJ1-2; V gene: TRBV6-5; clone size: many; D gene: NA; CDR3 DNA: TGTGCCAGCAGTTACTCTTGGGCCTACTATGGCTACACCTTC; CDR3 protein: CASSYSWAYYGYTF
J gene: TRBJ2-1; V gene: TRBV10-3; clone size: many; D gene: TRBD2; CDR3 DNA: TGTGCCATCAGTCCTAGCGGGAGTCTCAATGAGCAGTTCTTC; CDR3 protein: CAISPSGSLNEQFF
J gene: TRBJ1-1; V gene: TRBV19; clone size: many; D gene: TRBD1; CDR3 DNA: TGTGCCAGTATCCGCGTGGTGGGCAGGGGGCCGAACACTGAAGCTTTCTTT; CDR3 protein: CASIRVVGRGPNTEAFF
J gene: TRBJ2-1; V gene: TRBV20-1; clone size: many; D gene: TRBD2; CDR3 DNA: TGCAGTGGTAGTAGCGGGAACTCCTACAATGAGCAGTTCTTC; CDR3 protein: CSGSSGNSYNEQFF
J gene: TRBJ2-5; V gene: TRBV5-1; clone size: many; D gene: NA; CDR3 DNA: TGCGCCAGCAACTTGGTCTCGGAGACCCAGTACTTC; CDR3 protein: CASNLVSETQYF
J gene: TRBJ1-1; V gene: TRBV5-6; clone size: many; D gene: NA; CDR3 DNA: TGTGCCAGCAGCTTGGCCCTCGAGCACACTGAAGCTTTCTTT; CDR3 protein: CASSLALEHTEAFF
J gene: TRBJ2-7; V gene: TRBV5-1; clone size: NA; D gene: NA; CDR3 DNA: TGCGCCAGCATCTCCGGCCAGGGGAACCACGATCAGTACTTC; CDR3 protein: CASISGQGNHDQYF
J gene: TRBJ2-7; V gene: TRBV13; clone size: many; D gene: NA; CDR3 DNA: TGTGCCAGCAGCTACGGGGGTTCCTACGAGCAGTACTTC; CDR3 protein: CASSYGGSYEQYF